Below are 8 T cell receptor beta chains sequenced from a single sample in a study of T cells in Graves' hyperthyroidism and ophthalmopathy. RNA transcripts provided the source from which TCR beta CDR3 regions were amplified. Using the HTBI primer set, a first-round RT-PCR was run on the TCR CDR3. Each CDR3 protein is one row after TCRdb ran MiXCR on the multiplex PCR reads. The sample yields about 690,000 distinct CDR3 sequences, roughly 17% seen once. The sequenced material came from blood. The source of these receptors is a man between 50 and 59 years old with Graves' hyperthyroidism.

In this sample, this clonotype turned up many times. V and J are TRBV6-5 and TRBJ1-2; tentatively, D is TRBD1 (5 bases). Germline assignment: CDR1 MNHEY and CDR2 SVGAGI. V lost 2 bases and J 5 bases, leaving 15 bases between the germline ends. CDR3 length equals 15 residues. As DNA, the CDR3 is TGTGCCAGCAGTTACGAGCGACGCGGGGGATATGGCTACACCTTC. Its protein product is CASSYERRGGYGYTF.

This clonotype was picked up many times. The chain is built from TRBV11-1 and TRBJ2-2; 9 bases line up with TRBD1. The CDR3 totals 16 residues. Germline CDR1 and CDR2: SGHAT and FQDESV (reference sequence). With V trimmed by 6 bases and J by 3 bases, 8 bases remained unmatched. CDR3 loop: CASSPSDRGDTGELFF. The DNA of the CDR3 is TGTGCCAGCAGTCCTTCGGACAGGGGAGACACCGGGGAGCTGTTTTTT. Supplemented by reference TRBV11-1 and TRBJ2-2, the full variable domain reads EAEVAQSPRYKITEKSQAVAFWCDPISGHATLYWYRQILGQGPELLVQFQDESVVDDSQLPKDRFSAERLKGVDSTLKIQPAELGDSAMYLCASSPSDRGDTGELFFGEGSRLTVL.

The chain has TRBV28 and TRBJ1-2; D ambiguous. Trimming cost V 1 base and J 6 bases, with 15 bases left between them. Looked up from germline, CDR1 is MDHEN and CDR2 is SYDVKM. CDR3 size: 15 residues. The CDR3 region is CASSLLVEHEDGYTF. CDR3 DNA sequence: TGTGCCAGCAGTTTATTAGTGGAACATGAGGATGGCTACACCTTC.

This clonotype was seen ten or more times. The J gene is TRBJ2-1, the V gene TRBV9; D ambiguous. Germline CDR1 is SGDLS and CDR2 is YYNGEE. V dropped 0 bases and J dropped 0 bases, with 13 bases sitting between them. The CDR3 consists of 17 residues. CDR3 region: CASSVAERPSSYNEQFF. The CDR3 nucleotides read TGTGCCAGCAGCGTAGCCGAGCGCCCCAGCTCCTACAATGAGCAGTTCTTC.

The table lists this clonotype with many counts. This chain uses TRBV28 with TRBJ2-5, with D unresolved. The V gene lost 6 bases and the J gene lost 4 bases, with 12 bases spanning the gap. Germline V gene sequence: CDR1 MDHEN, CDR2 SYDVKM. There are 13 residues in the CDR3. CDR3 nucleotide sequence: TGTGCCAGCAGCCTGTCCTCCCCAGAGACCCAGTACTTC. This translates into CASSLSSPETQYF.

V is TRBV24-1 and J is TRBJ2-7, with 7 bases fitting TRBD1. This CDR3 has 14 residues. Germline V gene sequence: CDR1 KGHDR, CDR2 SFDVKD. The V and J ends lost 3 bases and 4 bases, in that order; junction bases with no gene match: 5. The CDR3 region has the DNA TGTGCCACCAGTGATCCCGGGACAGATTACGAGCAGTACTTC. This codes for CATSDPGTDYEQYF.

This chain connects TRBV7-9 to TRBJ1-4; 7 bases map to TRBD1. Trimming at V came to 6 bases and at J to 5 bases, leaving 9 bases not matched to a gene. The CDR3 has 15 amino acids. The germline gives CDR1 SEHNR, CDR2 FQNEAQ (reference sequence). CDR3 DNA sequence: TGTGCCAGCAGTCCAACGGGACAGCCAAATGAAAAACTGTTTTTT. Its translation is CASSPTGQPNEKLFF.

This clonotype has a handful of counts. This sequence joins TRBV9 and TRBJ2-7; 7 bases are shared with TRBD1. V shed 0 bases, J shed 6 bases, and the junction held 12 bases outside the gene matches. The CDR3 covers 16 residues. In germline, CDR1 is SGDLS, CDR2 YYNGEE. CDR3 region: CASSVATGTVDAEQYF. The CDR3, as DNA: TGTGCCAGCAGCGTAGCTACAGGGACAGTCGACGCCGAGCAGTACTTC.